Below are 11 T cell receptor beta chains sequenced from a single sample in a study of T cells in Graves' hyperthyroidism and ophthalmopathy. TCR beta CDR3 region amplification was performed from RNA transcripts. First-round RT-PCR targeting the TCR CDR3 was performed with the HTBI primer set. TCRdb called the multiplex PCR reads again in MiXCR, with one record for every CDR3 protein. Seen here are hundreds of thousands of distinct CDR3 sequences, 13% to 15% observed once, and the top ten hold around 14%. Source material: blood. Receptors were obtained from a middle-aged woman with Graves' hyperthyroidism.

This clonotype was counted many times. The V and J genes are TRBV7-2 and TRBJ2-3; D not resolved. Germline V lookup: CDR1 SGHTA, CDR2 FQGNSA. The CDR3 covers 12 residues. Trimming took 7 bases from V and 7 from J, leaving 12 bases between them. Written as DNA, the CDR3 is TGTGCCAGCACCCCGCCGCCTAATACGCAGTATTTT. Its protein product is CASTPPPNTQYF.

This clonotype was observed a handful of times. The CDR3 sequence is CAFSGLTDTQYF. The CDR3 nucleotides are TGTGCCTTTTCGGGCCTCACAGATACGCAGTATTTT. The chain combines TRBV30 with TRBJ2-3; D is ambiguous. This CDR3 contains 12 residues. From germline, CDR1 is GTSNPN and CDR2 SVGIG (reference sequence). V shed 7 bases and J shed 2 bases, with 10 bases lying between them. The whole variable domain, remainder taken from reference TRBV30 and TRBJ2-3, is SQTIHQWPATLVQPVGSPLSLECTVEGTSNPNLYWYRQAAGRGLQLLFYSVGIGQISSEVPQNLSASRPQDRQFILSSKKLLLSDSGFYLCAFSGLTDTQYFGPGTRLTVL.

This clonotype was recorded many times. This rearrangement joins TRBV6-1 to TRBJ2-5; 11 bases line up with TRBD2. Looked up from germline, CDR1 is MNHNS and CDR2 is SASEGT. The CDR3 is 18 amino acids. V shed 0 bases and J 6 bases; nucleotides not matched to a gene: 12. CDR3 coding DNA: TGTGCCAGCAGTGAAGCCCAACAGGCTAGCGGGAGGCGGCAGACCCAGTACTTC. Amino acids: CASSEAQQASGRRQTQYF.

This clonotype was observed at least ten times. The J gene is TRBJ2-1, the V gene TRBV12-3 or TRBV12-4, with 11 bases identical to TRBD2. V shed 4 bases and J 4 bases; nucleotides not matched to a gene: 15. The CDR3 length is 19 residues. CDR3 nucleotides: TGTGCCAGCAGTTCCCCCGGGACTAGCGGAAGGGGGGGGTACAATGAGCAGTTCTTC. Its protein is CASSSPGTSGRGGYNEQFF.

The table lists this clonotype with a few counts. The chain employs TRBV2 and TRBJ1-5; no reliable D call. The length of the CDR3 is 15 residues. V was trimmed by 4 bases and J by 1 base, leaving 11 bases between them. The V gene's germline CDR1 is SNHLY and CDR2 FYNNEI. CDR3 DNA sequence: TGTGCCAGCAGTGCCGACTTGAGAAGCAATCAGCCCCAGCATTTT. Translating it yields CASSADLRSNQPQHF. Full variable domain (missing parts from reference TRBV2 and TRBJ1-5): EPEVTQTPSHQVTQMGQEVILRCVPISNHLYFYWYRQILGQKVEFLVSFYNNEISEKSEIFDDQFSVERPDGSNFTLKIRSTKLEDSAMYFCASSADLRSNQPQHFGDGTRLSIL.

With respect to this clonotype: The junction departs from germline at one end; a sequencing error may be responsible. The chain employs TRBV27 and TRBJ1-1, with D maybe TRBD1 (5 bases). CDR1 is MNHEY and CDR2 is SMNVEV in the germline V gene (reference sequence). The CDR3 extends over 11 amino acids. The CDR3, as DNA: TGTGCCTGCAGTTTAGGGACCGAAGCTTTCTTT. Residues: CACSLGTEAFF.

The rearrangement links TRBV20-1 to TRBJ2-1; D may be TRBD1 (6 bases). CDR1 DFQATT and CDR2 SNEGSKA come from the germline V gene (reference sequence). Trimming stripped 2 bases from V and 2 bases from J, with 13 bases between. This CDR3 comprises 15 residues. CDR3 bases: TGCAGTGCTAGAAATTGGACAGCCGCCTACAATGAGCAGTTCTTC. This codes for CSARNWTAAYNEQFF.

The chain recombines TRBV24-1 with TRBJ1-2; D remains unclear. The CDR3 sequence is 14 residues long. Germline V gives CDR1 KGHDR, CDR2 SFDVKD. V dropped 4 bases and J dropped 7 bases, with 15 bases sitting between them. Written as DNA, the CDR3 is TGTGCCACCAGTGACGGGAATCCGGGCGGTGGCTACACCTTC. It yields the protein CATSDGNPGGGYTF.

The chain links TRBV11-2 to TRBJ1-1; maybe TRBD1 (6 bases). This CDR3 has 14 amino acids. V was clipped by 3 bases and J by 11 bases, with 19 bases between them. Germline V gives CDR1 SGHAT, CDR2 FQNNGV. CDR3 region: CASSFVRGGIDAFF. The CDR3 nucleotides are TGTGCCAGCAGCTTCGTGCGTGGGGGCATAGATGCTTTCTTT.

CDR3 DNA sequence: TGTGCCAGCAGCCCTTACAACAGGGGGGCCTCCTACGAGCAGTACTTC. It translates to CASSPYNRGASYEQYF. This chain connects TRBV7-6 to TRBJ2-7, with 8 bases that match TRBD1. The ends lost 5 bases at V and 0 bases at J; junction bases unmatched: 9. Per germline, CDR1 SGHVS and CDR2 FNYEAQ. The CDR3 runs to 16 residues.

The chain links TRBV3-1 to TRBJ2-1; 9 positions match TRBD1. The CDR3 covers 16 residues. In germline, CDR1 is LGHDT, CDR2 YNNKEL (reference sequence). Trimming took 0 bases from V and 8 from J; bases not matched to a gene: 8. This CDR3 reads CASSQDPGQGADEQFF. In DNA form, the CDR3 reads TGTGCCAGCAGCCAAGATCCGGGACAGGGTGCCGATGAGCAGTTCTTC.